Presented here are 4 T cell receptor beta chains from one specimen sequenced in a study of PD-L1 blockade in urothelial cancer. Only in-frame clones appear in the TCRdb table, and some are missing; sequencing was by immunoSEQ multiplex PCR. Of tens of thousands of clones in the sample, approximately 80% were seen once. Time point: pretreatment peripheral blood. The sequences come from PBMCs, collected around atezolizumab (anti-PD-L1) treatment. These receptors came from a man aged 55 to 70 with urothelial cancer.

The J gene is TRBJ1-1, the V gene TRBV10-3; D is uncertain. Trimming pared 3 bases from V and 1 base from J, leaving 9 bases between. Germline lookup yields CDR1 ENHRY and CDR2 SYGVKD. This CDR3 region has 14 residues. For the CDR3, the DNA is TGTGCCATCAGTGACCCGACAAGGAACACTGAAGCTTTCTTT. As protein: CAISDPTRNTEAFF.

The chain carries TRBV18 and TRBJ2-7, with D tentatively TRBD1 (5 bases). The CDR3 sequence is 15 residues long. Trimming took off 1 base at V and 4 bases at J, with 14 bases between the two ends. Germline CDR1 is KGHSH and CDR2 is LQKENI. The CDR3 is CASSPQGRESYEQYF. The CDR3 DNA is TGTGCCAGCTCACCACAGGGCAGGGAATCTTACGAGCAGTACTTC.

The chain joins TRBV5-1 to TRBJ2-3; tentatively, D is TRBD1 (5 bases). The CDR3 covers 13 residues. V was shortened by 4 bases and J by 5 bases, with 11 bases between the two germline ends. Germline CDR1 reads SGHRS; CDR2 reads YFSETQ. In nucleotides, the CDR3 is TGCGCCAGCAGCGCAGGGTCGAGAGATACGCAGTATTTT. It translates to CASSAGSRDTQYF.

The gene calls are TRBV9 and TRBJ2-2; 9 nucleotides agree with TRBD2. Trimming cost V 3 bases and J 3 bases; bases outside gene matches: 3. Germline-derived CDR1 and CDR2 are SGDLS and YYNGEE. The CDR3 totals 15 residues. CDR3 bases: TGTGCCAGCAGCGCCGCGGGGGGGGACACCGGGGAGCTGTTTTTT. Translation gives CASSAAGGDTGELFF.